These 5 T cell receptor beta chains came from one sample sequenced in a study of blood T cell repertoires in COVID-19. Generated by immunoSEQ multiplex PCR, the TCRdb table keeps only in-frame clones and is missing some. The sample lists 250,000 or so clones; 84% were seen once. Material: peripheral blood. These receptors were obtained from a woman aged 40 to 50 who had recovered from COVID-19.

Many counts were recorded for this clone. The rearrangement uses TRBV27 and TRBJ1-4, with D possibly TRBD1 on 6 matching bases. V lost 5 bases, J lost 5 bases, and 15 bases lay in between. Germline values: CDR1 MNHEY, CDR2 SMNVEV (reference sequence). The length of the CDR3 is 15 residues. CDR3 DNA: TGTGCCAGCAGTCCCTACAGGGTGGGGAATGAAAAACTGTTTTTT. This translates into CASSPYRVGNEKLFF.

V gene TRBV3-1 (or the pseudogene TRBV3-2) combines with J gene TRBJ1-2; D is perhaps TRBD1 (6 bases). Trimming pared 1 base from V and 7 bases from J, leaving 7 bases between. The CDR3 consists of 12 residues. Per germline, CDR1 LGHDT and CDR2 YNNKEL (reference sequence). The CDR3 protein is CASSQAGVGYTF. Here the CDR3 DNA reads TGTGCCAGCAGCCAAGCAGGGGTTGGCTACACCTTC.

This clone occurred a few times. The rearrangement joins TRBV19 to TRBJ2-7; 8 bases align to TRBD1. Germline V gene sequence: CDR1 LNHDA, CDR2 SQIVND (reference sequence). Trimming removed 7 bases from V and 5 bases from J; junction bases left unmatched: 7. This CDR3 comprises 13 residues. CDR3 DNA sequence: TGTGCCAGTACCGGGACAGGACCCAACGAGCAGTACTTC. Translated, it gives CASTGTGPNEQYF.

This chain connects TRBV28 to TRBJ1-5; 8 bases are a match to TRBD1. The CDR3 spans 12 residues. With 8 bases clipped from V and 5 bases from J, the junction kept 2 bases outside the gene matches. Germline lookup yields CDR1 MDHEN and CDR2 SYDVKM. The CDR3 nucleotides are TGTGCCAGCCGGACAGGGCATCAGCCCCAGCATTTT. Protein sequence: CASRTGHQPQHF.

Concerning this clone itself: At the DNA level, this CDR3 is encoded by other sequences in the same sample as well. V is TRBV7-9 and J is TRBJ1-1; D ambiguous. Trimming removed 1 base at V and 1 base at J, with 4 bases between. The CDR3 runs 13 residues. Germline V gene sequence: CDR1 SEHNR, CDR2 FQNEAQ (reference sequence). This CDR3 is CASSLEQNTEAFF. The CDR3 nucleotides read TGTGCCAGCAGCTTAGAACAGAACACTGAAGCTTTCTTT.